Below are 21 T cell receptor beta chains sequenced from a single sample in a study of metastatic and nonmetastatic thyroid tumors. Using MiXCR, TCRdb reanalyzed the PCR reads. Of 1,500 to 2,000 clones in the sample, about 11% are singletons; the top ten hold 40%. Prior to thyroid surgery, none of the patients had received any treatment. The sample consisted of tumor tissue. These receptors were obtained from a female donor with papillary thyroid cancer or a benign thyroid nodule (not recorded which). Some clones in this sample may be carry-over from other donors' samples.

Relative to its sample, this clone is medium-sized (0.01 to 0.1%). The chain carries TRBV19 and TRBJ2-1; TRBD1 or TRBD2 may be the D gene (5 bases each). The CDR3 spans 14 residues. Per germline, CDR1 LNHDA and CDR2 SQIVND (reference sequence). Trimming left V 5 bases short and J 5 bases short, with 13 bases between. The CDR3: CASSLGTVHNEQFF. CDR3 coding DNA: TGTGCCAGTAGTTTGGGGACGGTACACAATGAGCAGTTCTTC.

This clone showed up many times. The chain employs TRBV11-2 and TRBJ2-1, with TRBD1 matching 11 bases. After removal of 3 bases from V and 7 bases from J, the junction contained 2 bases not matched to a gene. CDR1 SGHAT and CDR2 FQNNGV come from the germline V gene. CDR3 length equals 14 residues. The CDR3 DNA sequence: TGTGCCAGCAGCTTCGGACAGGGGGCGAATGAGCAGTTCTTC. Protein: CASSFGQGANEQFF.

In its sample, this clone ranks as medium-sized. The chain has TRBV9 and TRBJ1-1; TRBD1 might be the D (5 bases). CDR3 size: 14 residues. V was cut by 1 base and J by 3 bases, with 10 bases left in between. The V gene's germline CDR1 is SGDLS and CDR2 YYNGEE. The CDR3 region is CASSVSGDYTEAFF. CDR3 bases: TGTGCCAGCAGCGTAAGCGGGGACTACACTGAAGCTTTCTTT.

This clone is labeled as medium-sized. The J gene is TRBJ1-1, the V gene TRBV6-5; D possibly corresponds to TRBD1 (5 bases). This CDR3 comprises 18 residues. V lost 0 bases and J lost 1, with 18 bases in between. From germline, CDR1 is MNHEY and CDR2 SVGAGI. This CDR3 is CASSYSRQSLLANTEAFF. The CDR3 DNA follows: TGTGCCAGCAGTTACTCTAGACAGAGTCTCTTGGCGAACACTGAAGCTTTCTTT.

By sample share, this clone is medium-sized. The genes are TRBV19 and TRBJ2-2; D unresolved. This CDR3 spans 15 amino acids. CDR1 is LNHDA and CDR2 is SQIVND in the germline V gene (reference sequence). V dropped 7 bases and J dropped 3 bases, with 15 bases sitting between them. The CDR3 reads CASTPARADTGELFF. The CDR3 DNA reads TGTGCCAGTACCCCGGCCCGGGCAGACACCGGGGAGCTGTTTTTT.

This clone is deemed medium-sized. CDR3 nucleotides: TGTGCCAGCAGCTTAGCAAGACTAAATGGAGAGCAGTACTTC. This encodes CASSLARLNGEQYF. V gene TRBV11-2 combines with J gene TRBJ2-7; weak D call: TRBD2 (5 bases). Trimming took off 1 base at V and 7 bases at J, with 14 bases between the two ends. The CDR3 length is 14 residues. CDR1 SGHAT and CDR2 FQNNGV come from the germline V gene.

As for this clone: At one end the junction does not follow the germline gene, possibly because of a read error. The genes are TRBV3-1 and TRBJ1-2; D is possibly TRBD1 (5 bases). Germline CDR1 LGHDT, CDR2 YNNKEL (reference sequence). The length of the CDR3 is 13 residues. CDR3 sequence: CASSQGQSLGCTF. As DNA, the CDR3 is TGTGCCAGCAGCCAGGGGCAGTCCCTCGGCTGCACCTTC.

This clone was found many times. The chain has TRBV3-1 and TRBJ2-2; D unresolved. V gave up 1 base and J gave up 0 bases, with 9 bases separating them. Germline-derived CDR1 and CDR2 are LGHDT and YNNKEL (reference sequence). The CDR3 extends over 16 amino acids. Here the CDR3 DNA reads TGTGCCAGCAGCCAAGGTCCAATCTCGAACACCGGGGAGCTGTTTTTT. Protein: CASSQGPISNTGELFF.

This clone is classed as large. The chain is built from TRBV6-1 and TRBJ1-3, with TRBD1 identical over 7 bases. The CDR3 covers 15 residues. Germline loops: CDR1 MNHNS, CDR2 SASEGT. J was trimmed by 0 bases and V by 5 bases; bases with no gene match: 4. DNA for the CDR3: TGTGCCAGCAGTCCAGGGGGACACTCTGGAAACACCATATATTTT. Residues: CASSPGGHSGNTIYF.

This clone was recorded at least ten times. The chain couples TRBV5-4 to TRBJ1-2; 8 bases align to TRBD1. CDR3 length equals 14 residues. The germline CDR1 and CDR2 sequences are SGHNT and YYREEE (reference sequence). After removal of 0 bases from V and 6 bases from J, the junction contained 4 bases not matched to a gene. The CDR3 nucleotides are TGTGCCAGCAGCTTGGAGACGGGACAGGATGGCTACACCTTC. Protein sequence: CASSLETGQDGYTF.

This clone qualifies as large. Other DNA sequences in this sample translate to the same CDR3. The CDR3 is CASSEVEGPGDTQYF. Written as DNA, the CDR3 is TGTGCCAGCAGTGAAGTGGAGGGGCCAGGAGATACGCAGTATTTT. The chain combines TRBV6-1 with TRBJ2-3, with D maybe TRBD2 (6 bases). V lost 1 base and J lost 5, with 13 bases in between. Germline values: CDR1 MNHNS, CDR2 SASEGT. The CDR3 has 15 amino acids.

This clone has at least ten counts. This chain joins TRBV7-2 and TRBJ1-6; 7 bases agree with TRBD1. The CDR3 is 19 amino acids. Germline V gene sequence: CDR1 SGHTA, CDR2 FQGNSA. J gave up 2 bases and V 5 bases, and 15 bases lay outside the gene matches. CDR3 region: CASSHTIPTGRPYNSPLHF. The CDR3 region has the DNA TGTGCCAGCAGCCACACAATTCCGACAGGGAGGCCCTATAATTCACCCCTCCACTTT.

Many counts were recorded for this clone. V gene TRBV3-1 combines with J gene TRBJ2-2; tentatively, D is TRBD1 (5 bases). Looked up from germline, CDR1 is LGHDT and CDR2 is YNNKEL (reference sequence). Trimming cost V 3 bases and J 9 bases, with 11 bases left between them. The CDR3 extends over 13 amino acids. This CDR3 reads CASSQGPTRELFF. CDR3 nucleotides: TGTGCCAGCAGCCAGGGGCCCACGCGGGAGCTGTTTTTT.

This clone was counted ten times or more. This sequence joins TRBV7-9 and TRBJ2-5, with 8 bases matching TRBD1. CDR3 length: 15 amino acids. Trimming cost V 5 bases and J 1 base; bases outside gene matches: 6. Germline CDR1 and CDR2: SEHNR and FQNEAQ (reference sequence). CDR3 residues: CASSDPGTGQETQYF. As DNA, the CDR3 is TGTGCCAGCAGCGACCCCGGGACAGGCCAAGAGACCCAGTACTTC.

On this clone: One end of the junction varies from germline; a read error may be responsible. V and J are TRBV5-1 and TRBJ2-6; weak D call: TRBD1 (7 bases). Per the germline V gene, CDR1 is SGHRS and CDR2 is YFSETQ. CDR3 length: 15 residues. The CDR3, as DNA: TGCGCCAGCAGCGTACAGGGGACTGGGGCCAGCTTCCTTATTTTC. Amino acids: CASSVQGTGASFLIF.

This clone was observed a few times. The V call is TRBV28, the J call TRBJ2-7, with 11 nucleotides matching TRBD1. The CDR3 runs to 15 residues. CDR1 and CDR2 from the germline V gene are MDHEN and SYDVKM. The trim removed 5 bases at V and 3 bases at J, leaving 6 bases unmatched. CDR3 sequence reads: CASSPWTGGLYEQYF. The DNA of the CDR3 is TGTGCCAGCAGTCCCTGGACAGGGGGCCTCTACGAGCAGTACTTC.

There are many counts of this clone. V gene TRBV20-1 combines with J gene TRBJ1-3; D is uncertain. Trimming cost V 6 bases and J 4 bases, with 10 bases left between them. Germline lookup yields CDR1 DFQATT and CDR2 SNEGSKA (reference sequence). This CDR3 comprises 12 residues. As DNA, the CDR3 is TGCAGTGCCGTCAGGAGCGGAAACACCATATATTTT. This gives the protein CSAVRSGNTIYF.

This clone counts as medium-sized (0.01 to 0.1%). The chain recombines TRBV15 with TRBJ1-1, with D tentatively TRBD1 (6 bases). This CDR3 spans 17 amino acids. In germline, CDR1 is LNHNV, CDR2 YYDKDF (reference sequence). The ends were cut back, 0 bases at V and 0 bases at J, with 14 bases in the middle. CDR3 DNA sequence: TGTGCCACCAGCAGAGAGGCGGGGGGCGGATTGAACACTGAAGCTTTCTTT. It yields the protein CATSREAGGGLNTEAFF.

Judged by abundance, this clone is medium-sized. The CDR3 spells CASSSAGEQYF. CDR3 nucleotide sequence: TGCGCCAGCAGCTCGGCCGGGGAGCAGTACTTC. The V and J genes are TRBV5-1 and TRBJ2-7; D is ambiguous. The CDR3 is 11 amino acids. V shed 3 bases and J shed 7 bases, with 8 bases lying between them. Per germline, CDR1 SGHRS and CDR2 YFSETQ.

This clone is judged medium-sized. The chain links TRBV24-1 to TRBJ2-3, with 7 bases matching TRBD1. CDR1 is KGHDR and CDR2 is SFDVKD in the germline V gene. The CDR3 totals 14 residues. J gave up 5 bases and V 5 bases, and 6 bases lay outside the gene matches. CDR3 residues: CATSAPTGKDTQYF. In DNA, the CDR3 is TGTGCCACCAGTGCCCCGACAGGGAAAGATACGCAGTATTTT.

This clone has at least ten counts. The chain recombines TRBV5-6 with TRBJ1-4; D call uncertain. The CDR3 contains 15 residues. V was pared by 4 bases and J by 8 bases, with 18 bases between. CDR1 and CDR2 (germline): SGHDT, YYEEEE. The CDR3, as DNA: TGTGCCAGCAGCCTGTCCGATTTGGGAGGGGAAAAACTGTTTTTT. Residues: CASSLSDLGGEKLFF.